Listed below are T cell receptor beta chains from one sample, sequenced in a study of cytomegalovirus exposure and HLA in healthy donors. The protocol was immunoSEQ multiplex PCR, while the TCRdb copy is restricted to in-frame clones and leaves out a portion. The sample contains about 280,000 clones, 80% to 90% of which appear only once. Sequencing input: PBMCs. The receptor source for this set is a woman under 30 in good health and CMV-seronegative. The CDR3 runs from the conserved cysteine through the conserved F or W. D genes are given only for firm matches. Expanded clones get a size class; other rows say once, few or many, or leave the size out.

abundance: few; len: 14; d_gene: TRBD1; j_gene: TRBJ1-1; v_gene: TRBV6-4; CDR3nt: TGTGCCAGCAGTGACTCCGGGACAGCAACTGAAGCTTTCTTT; CDR3aa: CASSDSGTATEAFF
abundance: once; len: 15; d_gene: TRBD1; j_gene: TRBJ1-2; v_gene: TRBV19; CDR3nt: TGTGCCAGTATCCCGGACAGGCGTTCGAGCTATGGCTACACCTTC; CDR3aa: CASIPDRRSSYGYTF
abundance: few; len: 14; d_gene: TRBD1; j_gene: TRBJ2-5; v_gene: TRBV7-9; CDR3nt: TGTGCCAGCAGTCTAGACAGGGGCCAAGAGACCCAGTACTTC; CDR3aa: CASSLDRGQETQYF
abundance: -; len: 19; d_gene: -; j_gene: TRBJ2-3; v_gene: TRBV7-9; CDR3nt: TGTGCCAGCAGCTCCAACCTTTACAGGGTTGGGTCTAGCACAGATACGCAGTATTTT; CDR3aa: CASSSNLYRVGSSTDTQYF
abundance: -; len: 17; d_gene: TRBD1; j_gene: TRBJ2-3; v_gene: TRBV2; CDR3nt: TGTGCCAGCAGTGGGGACAGGGGCCCCTGGGAGGGAGATACGCAGTATTTT; CDR3aa: CASSGDRGPWEGDTQYF
abundance: -; len: 13; d_gene: -; j_gene: TRBJ1-6; v_gene: TRBV7-9; CDR3nt: TGTGCCAGCAGCTCCGACAGGAATTCACCCCTCCACTTT; CDR3aa: CASSSDRNSPLHF
abundance: -; len: 18; d_gene: -; j_gene: TRBJ1-2; v_gene: TRBV5-1; CDR3nt: TGCGCCAGCAGCGCCCCGGGACTACTGGGGGGCGTGAACTATGGCTACACCTTC; CDR3aa: CASSAPGLLGGVNYGYTF
abundance: -; len: 16; d_gene: TRBD1; j_gene: TRBJ2-1; v_gene: TRBV19; CDR3nt: TGTGCCAGTAGTATAGGCACAGGGGGATACTACAATGAGCAGTTCTTC; CDR3aa: CASSIGTGGYYNEQFF
abundance: -; len: 15; d_gene: -; j_gene: TRBJ1-2; v_gene: TRBV19; CDR3nt: TGTGCCAGTAGTAATCCCGCTGGGGGCAACTATGGCTACACCTTC; CDR3aa: CASSNPAGGNYGYTF
abundance: -; len: 14; d_gene: -; j_gene: TRBJ1-6; v_gene: TRBV2; CDR3nt: TGTGCCAGCAGCAGTACAGGGTTTAATTCACCCCTCCACTTT; CDR3aa: CASSSTGFNSPLHF
abundance: once; len: 15; d_gene: TRBD2; j_gene: TRBJ2-7; v_gene: TRBV6-6; CDR3nt: TGTGCCAGCAGGACTCTAGCGGGGGAGGCCTACGAGCAGTACTTC; CDR3aa: CASRTLAGEAYEQYF
abundance: -; len: 14; d_gene: -; j_gene: TRBJ2-1; v_gene: TRBV10-2; CDR3nt: TGCGCCAGCGAGACGGATAGAGGGCACAATGAGCAGTTCTTC; CDR3aa: CASETDRGHNEQFF
abundance: -; len: 14; d_gene: -; j_gene: TRBJ2-2; v_gene: TRBV28; CDR3nt: TGTGCCAGCAGTTTTCCACGGAGAGGCGGGGAGCTGTTTTTT; CDR3aa: CASSFPRRGGELFF
abundance: -; len: 15; d_gene: -; j_gene: TRBJ2-6; v_gene: TRBV7-3; CDR3nt: TGTGCCAGCAGCTTAAGTATCTCTGGGGCCAACGTCCTGACTTTC; CDR3aa: CASSLSISGANVLTF
abundance: -; len: 17; d_gene: -; j_gene: TRBJ1-1; v_gene: TRBV10-3; CDR3nt: TGTGCCATCAGTGAGTCGGCAGGGTCCTGGGGGAACACTGAAGCTTTCTTT; CDR3aa: CAISESAGSWGNTEAFF
abundance: -; len: 17; d_gene: TRBD1; j_gene: TRBJ1-4; v_gene: TRBV5-1; CDR3nt: TGCGCCAGCAGCTTGGTGGGGACAGGACTAGGAAGCGAAAAACTGTTTTTT; CDR3aa: CASSLVGTGLGSEKLFF
abundance: -; len: 17; d_gene: TRBD2; j_gene: TRBJ2-7; v_gene: TRBV7-9; CDR3nt: TGTGCCAGCAGCTTAGCCGGGGGGGCCTTGTTACTTGACGAGCAGTACTTC; CDR3aa: CASSLAGGALLLDEQYF
abundance: once; len: 14; d_gene: -; j_gene: TRBJ2-7; v_gene: TRBV5-6; CDR3nt: TGTGCCAGCAGCCTGGGGGGCGCGGGATACGAGCAGTACTTC; CDR3aa: CASSLGGAGYEQYF
abundance: -; len: 20; d_gene: TRBD1; j_gene: TRBJ2-7; v_gene: TRBV2; CDR3nt: TGTGCCAGCAGTGTGATGTACCGCGGCAGGGGGCGGAGTAATAACTACGAGCAGTACTTC; CDR3aa: CASSVMYRGRGRSNNYEQYF
abundance: -; len: 16; d_gene: TRBD2; j_gene: TRBJ2-5; v_gene: TRBV5-6; CDR3nt: TGTGCCAGCAGCTTGGACAAGGGACTAGCAACAGAGACCCAGTACTTC; CDR3aa: CASSLDKGLATETQYF
abundance: -; len: 16; d_gene: TRBD2; j_gene: TRBJ2-3; v_gene: TRBV9; CDR3nt: TGTGCCAGCAGCGTTACGGCGGGGGACCTCACAGATACGCAGTATTTT; CDR3aa: CASSVTAGDLTDTQYF
abundance: -; len: 16; d_gene: -; j_gene: TRBJ2-1; v_gene: TRBV19; CDR3nt: TGTGCCAGTAGTCAGAGGGGCAGGGGAGAGTACAATGAGCAGTTCTTC; CDR3aa: CASSQRGRGEYNEQFF
abundance: -; len: 14; d_gene: -; j_gene: TRBJ2-5; v_gene: TRBV11-1; CDR3nt: TGTGCCAGCAACCTCGGGGGAAACGTAGAGACCCAGTACTTC; CDR3aa: CASNLGGNVETQYF
abundance: -; len: 15; d_gene: -; j_gene: TRBJ2-7; v_gene: TRBV27; CDR3nt: TGTGCCAGCAGTAAGGGACTTCTAAGCTCCTACGAGCAGTACTTC; CDR3aa: CASSKGLLSSYEQYF
abundance: -; len: 15; d_gene: TRBD1; j_gene: TRBJ2-7; v_gene: TRBV4-1; CDR3nt: TGCGCCAGCAGCCAATCCGGGACAGGGGCCTACGAGCAGTACTTC; CDR3aa: CASSQSGTGAYEQYF
abundance: -; len: 16; d_gene: TRBD2; j_gene: TRBJ2-1; v_gene: TRBV4-1; CDR3nt: TGCGCCAGCGGAGGAACCGGGACTATAGTCAGCAATGAGCAGTTCTTC; CDR3aa: CASGGTGTIVSNEQFF
abundance: -; len: 14; d_gene: -; j_gene: TRBJ1-2; v_gene: TRBV6-1; CDR3nt: TGTGCCAGCAGGGCACAGTGGCAGTCCTATGGCTACACCTTC; CDR3aa: CASRAQWQSYGYTF
abundance: -; len: 18; d_gene: -; j_gene: TRBJ2-6; v_gene: TRBV11-2; CDR3nt: TGTGCCAGCACCCCAGGGCCGGGCAGAGAGTCTGGGGCCAACGTCCTGACTTTC; CDR3aa: CASTPGPGRESGANVLTF
abundance: once; len: 13; d_gene: -; j_gene: TRBJ1-4; v_gene: TRBV5-1; CDR3nt: TGCGCCAGCAGCTTGGAGACAAATGAAAAACTGTTTTTT; CDR3aa: CASSLETNEKLFF
abundance: -; len: 19; d_gene: TRBD2; j_gene: TRBJ2-3; v_gene: TRBV5-1; CDR3nt: TGCGCCAGCAGCTTGGGGCCTAGACTAGCGGGGGGGCCCACAGATACGCAGTATTTT; CDR3aa: CASSLGPRLAGGPTDTQYF
abundance: once; len: 12; d_gene: TRBD1; j_gene: TRBJ1-1; v_gene: TRBV6-5; CDR3nt: TGTGCCAGCAGAAGGGACAGGGATGAAGCTTTCTTT; CDR3aa: CASRRDRDEAFF
abundance: -; len: 17; d_gene: -; j_gene: TRBJ2-2; v_gene: TRBV27; CDR3nt: TGTGCCAGCAGTTTATCGCGCGGGACCACGAACACCGGGGAGCTGTTTTTT; CDR3aa: CASSLSRGTTNTGELFF
abundance: -; len: 19; d_gene: TRBD1; j_gene: TRBJ2-6; v_gene: TRBV7-9; CDR3nt: TGTGCCAGCAGCTTTCTCCGGGACAGGGGCCACTCTGGGGCCAACGTCCTGACTTTC; CDR3aa: CASSFLRDRGHSGANVLTF
abundance: once; len: 16; d_gene: TRBD2; j_gene: TRBJ2-3; v_gene: TRBV7-3; CDR3nt: TGTGCCAGCAGTCGCGGACTAGCGGTTAGCACAGATACGCAGTATTTT; CDR3aa: CASSRGLAVSTDTQYF
abundance: -; len: 14; d_gene: -; j_gene: TRBJ2-7; v_gene: TRBV25-1; CDR3nt: TGTGCCAGCAGTGGGGCCGGCAGCTCCTACGAGCAGTACTTC; CDR3aa: CASSGAGSSYEQYF
abundance: -; len: 16; d_gene: TRBD1; j_gene: TRBJ1-2; v_gene: TRBV7-3; CDR3nt: TGTGCCAGCAGCTGGTCCCCGGGACAGGGAAATTATGGCTACACCTTC; CDR3aa: CASSWSPGQGNYGYTF
abundance: -; len: 15; d_gene: -; j_gene: TRBJ2-1; v_gene: TRBV30; CDR3nt: TGTGCCTGGAGTGTTTTGGAGGGCGGCTACAATGAGCAGTTCTTC; CDR3aa: CAWSVLEGGYNEQFF
abundance: -; len: 18; d_gene: TRBD1; j_gene: TRBJ1-5; v_gene: TRBV27; CDR3nt: TGTGCCAGCAGTTTACGCCCCGTTCGCCAGGGGGGAAATCAGCCCCAGCATTTT; CDR3aa: CASSLRPVRQGGNQPQHF
abundance: -; len: 14; d_gene: -; j_gene: TRBJ1-1; v_gene: TRBV5-1; CDR3nt: TGCGCCAGCAGCTTGGGTGGACAGATTGATGAAGCTTTCTTT; CDR3aa: CASSLGGQIDEAFF
abundance: -; len: 14; d_gene: -; j_gene: TRBJ2-7; v_gene: TRBV6-5; CDR3nt: TGTGCCAGCAGTCCGGGCGGGTTTGGTTACGAGCAGTACTTC; CDR3aa: CASSPGGFGYEQYF
abundance: -; len: 18; d_gene: TRBD1; j_gene: TRBJ1-6; v_gene: TRBV5-1; CDR3nt: TGCGCCAGCAGCTTGGGTTCTACAGGGGGCTCCTATAATTCACCCCTCCACTTT; CDR3aa: CASSLGSTGGSYNSPLHF
abundance: -; len: 15; d_gene: -; j_gene: TRBJ2-7; v_gene: TRBV15; CDR3nt: TGTGCCACCAGCAGAGAGCGGACAAGAACCTACGAGCAGTACTTC; CDR3aa: CATSRERTRTYEQYF
abundance: -; len: 12; d_gene: -; j_gene: TRBJ1-4; v_gene: TRBV9; CDR3nt: TGTGCCAGCAGCGTAGTTGGGGGCAAACTGTTTTTT; CDR3aa: CASSVVGGKLFF